This entry describes one T cell receptor beta chain. Noted treatment: 15 to 20 received Ad26.COV2.S at low or high dose, single or two shots; roughly five received placebo; per-sample allocation not given. The samples were gathered on day 63 after the first injection of vaccine or placebo. The record originates from a study of Ad26.COV2.S vaccination and SARS-CoV-2 variants. Study as a whole: Administration of Ad26.COV2.S was intramuscular, either once or twice 56 days apart.

Clones were sequenced by immunoSEQ multiplex PCR, and TCRdb holds only the in-frame ones, with some missing. Among about 350,000 clones listed, around 90% were seen once. There are 15 residues in the CDR3. Germline-derived CDR1 and CDR2 are LGHNA and YSLEER. V was cut by 0 bases and J by 4 bases, with 13 bases left in between. The TCR was taken from a person between 18 and 65 years old who received the Ad26.COV2.S COVID-19 vaccine or a placebo. The sample consisted of peripheral blood, taken in a trial of Ad26.COV2.S vaccine versus placebo. The chain has TRBV4-3 and TRBJ2-7; a possible D gene is TRBD1 (5 bases). CDR3 DNA: TGCGCCAGCAGCCAAGATCGCCAGGGTCGGTACGAGCAGTACTTC. This translates into CASSQDRQGRYEQYF.